What follows are 30 T cell receptor beta chains derived from one specimen sequenced in a study of cytomegalovirus exposure and HLA in healthy donors. PCR primers comprised 60 Vbeta and 13 Jbeta primers. Only in-frame clones appear in the TCRdb table, and some are missing; sequencing was by immunoSEQ multiplex PCR. Of approximately 100,000 clones in the sample, roughly 80% were seen once. The sequenced sample consisted of PBMCs. The origin of the receptors is a man aged 50 or older in good health and CMV-seropositive.

This sequence joins TRBV30 and TRBJ2-7, with a possible D match to TRBD2 (5 bases). CDR1 GTSNPN and CDR2 SVGIG come from the germline V gene (reference sequence). The V end lost 3 bases, the J end lost 5 bases, and 8 bases lay between the germline ends. This CDR3 is 11 amino acids long. In DNA form, the CDR3 reads TGTGCCTGGAGCCTAGCCCACGAGCAGTACTTC. Its protein product is CAWSLAHEQYF.

J is TRBJ1-2 and V is TRBV2; 12 bases line up with TRBD1. The CDR3 runs to 14 residues. CDR1 and CDR2 (germline): SNHLY, FYNNEI. J lost 9 bases, V lost 6 bases, and 8 bases had no gene match. The CDR3 region is CASRTGTGGRSYTF. The CDR3 region has the DNA TGTGCCAGCAGAACCGGGACAGGGGGCCGAAGCTACACCTTC.

J is TRBJ2-3 and V is TRBV19, with a tentative D call TRBD1 (6 bases). The CDR3 extends over 16 amino acids. Germline values: CDR1 LNHDA, CDR2 SQIVND (reference sequence). V lost 7 bases and J 5 bases, leaving 22 bases between the germline ends. This CDR3 is CASTKKQGHNGDTQYF. DNA of the CDR3: TGTGCCAGTACCAAAAAACAGGGACACAACGGAGATACGCAGTATTTT.

The rearrangement links TRBV19 to TRBJ2-7; TRBD1 is a possible D gene (5 bases). Germline assignment: CDR1 LNHDA and CDR2 SQIVND (reference sequence). Trimming pared 6 bases from V and 4 bases from J, leaving 19 bases between. The CDR3 sequence is 15 residues long. The DNA for the CDR3 is TGTGCCAGTAGATCCCAGGCAGGGTCCCGTTACGAGCAGTACTTC. This codes for CASRSQAGSRYEQYF.

In its sample, this clone was seen a few times. This chain's CDR3 is CASSLRNTENTGELFF. The CDR3 region has the DNA TGTGCCAGCAGCTTACGCAACACAGAGAACACCGGGGAGCTGTTTTTT. This chain connects TRBV7-9 to TRBJ2-2, with no clear D. Germline CDR1 and CDR2: SEHNR and FQNEAQ (reference sequence). Deletions cut 2 bases from V and 1 base from J, with 11 bases between. This CDR3 is 16 amino acids long. The full variable domain, rest sourced from reference TRBV7-9 and TRBJ2-2, is DTGVSQNPRHKITKRGQNVTFRCDPISEHNRLYWYRQTLGQGPEFLTYFQNEAQLEKSRLLSDRFSAERPKGSFSTLEIQRTEQGDSAMYLCASSLRNTENTGELFFGEGSRLTVL.

The V call is TRBV19, the J call TRBJ1-5; tentative D call: TRBD1 (5 bases). The CDR3 is 15 amino acids. Germline values: CDR1 LNHDA, CDR2 SQIVND (reference sequence). The V end was cut by 3 bases, the J end by 5 bases, with 14 bases between. CDR3 sequence: CASSMQGSLHQPQHF. The CDR3 region has the DNA TGTGCCAGTAGTATGCAGGGTTCACTGCATCAGCCCCAGCATTTT.

This clone was counted between two and nine times. This chain uses TRBV7-8 with TRBJ2-1, with 9 bases that match TRBD1. The germline V gene has CDR1 SGHVS and CDR2 FQNEAQ. There are 14 residues in the CDR3. V was pared by 7 bases and J by 4 bases, with 5 bases of the junction left unmatched. The chain's CDR3 is CASTGDRAYNEQFF. The CDR3 DNA sequence: TGTGCCAGCACCGGGGACAGGGCTTACAATGAGCAGTTCTTC.

V usage is TRBV10-3 and J usage is TRBJ2-2; 11 bases match TRBD1. Per the germline V gene, CDR1 is ENHRY and CDR2 is SYGVKD. The CDR3 runs 15 residues. Trimming cost V 4 bases and J 5 bases; bases outside gene matches: 3. The CDR3 protein is CAISGTGGETGELFF. As DNA, the CDR3 is TGTGCCATCAGTGGGACAGGGGGCGAGACCGGGGAGCTGTTTTTT.

A single count supports this clone. The chain recombines TRBV6-5 with TRBJ2-2, with 8 bases fitting TRBD2. The ends lost 3 bases at V and 7 bases at J; junction bases unmatched: 7. The CDR3 has 15 amino acids. The germline V gene has CDR1 MNHEY and CDR2 SVGAGI. CDR3 in DNA: TGTGCCAGCAGTTATATAGCGGGATTGGGCGGGGAGCTGTTTTTT. It specifies CASSYIAGLGGELFF.

The chain employs TRBV18 and TRBJ2-5; TRBD2 matches at 12 bases. The assigned J gene may be wrong: the sequence end matches TRBJ2-7 better. The CDR3 totals 16 residues. The germline CDR1 and CDR2 sequences are KGHSH and LQKENI. The CDR3 bases are TGTGCCAGCTCACCCCTTAGGACTAGCGGGGCCTACGAGCAGTACTTC. Protein sequence: CASSPLRTSGAYEQYF.

V and J are TRBV7-2 and TRBJ1-4; TRBD1 is a possible D gene (5 bases). Deletions cut 5 bases from V and 3 bases from J, with 16 bases between. Germline CDR1 reads SGHTA; CDR2 reads FQGNSA. The CDR3 contains 16 residues. CDR3 DNA: TGTGCCAGCAGCCCCTGGCACAGGATCCCTAATGAAAAACTGTTTTTT. Translating gives CASSPWHRIPNEKLFF.

In its sample, this clone was seen once. The chain recombines TRBV5-1 with TRBJ2-7; D is unclear. V lost 2 bases, J lost 0 bases, and 12 bases lay in between. The CDR3 sequence is 15 residues long. Looked up from germline, CDR1 is SGHRS and CDR2 is YFSETQ. The CDR3 is CASSLEIDSSYEQYF. The CDR3 region has the DNA TGCGCCAGCAGCTTAGAAATAGATAGCTCCTACGAGCAGTACTTC.

The chain is built from TRBV10-3 and TRBJ1-1; perhaps TRBD1 as D (6 bases). Germline V gene lookup returns CDR1 ENHRY and CDR2 SYGVKD. Trimming stripped 4 bases from V and 3 bases from J, with 9 bases between. The CDR3 spans 13 residues. CDR3 sequence reads: CAISASGDTEAFF. The CDR3 region has the DNA TGTGCCATCAGTGCGTCAGGGGACACTGAAGCTTTCTTT.

The gene calls are TRBV14 and TRBJ2-7; 12 nucleotides align to TRBD2. Trimming at V came to 3 bases and at J to 1 base, leaving 4 bases not matched to a gene. This CDR3 is built from 16 residues. CDR1 and CDR2 from the germline V gene are SGHDN and FVKESK. CDR3 DNA sequence: TGTGCCAGCAGCCAGACAACTAGCGGGAGGTCCTACGAGCAGTACTTC. Translation: CASSQTTSGRSYEQYF.

V usage is TRBV27 and J usage is TRBJ2-7, with 8 bases that match TRBD2. Germline assignment: CDR1 MNHEY and CDR2 SMNVEV (reference sequence). The CDR3 extends over 17 amino acids. V shed 6 bases, J shed 5 bases, and the junction held 18 bases outside the gene matches. The CDR3 is CASRMRSRGLERNEQYF. DNA of the CDR3: TGTGCCAGCAGAATGCGAAGCCGGGGACTAGAGCGCAACGAGCAGTACTTC.

The chain uses TRBV7-6 and TRBJ2-1; 10 bases line up with TRBD2. CDR1 and CDR2 from the germline V gene are SGHVS and FNYEAQ. V gave up 0 bases and J gave up 6 bases; unmatched junction bases: 2. This CDR3 spans 15 amino acids. CDR3 amino acids: CASSLAAGGFNEQFF. The CDR3 DNA reads as TGTGCCAGCAGCTTAGCAGCGGGAGGGTTCAATGAGCAGTTCTTC.

V gene TRBV7-9 combines with J gene TRBJ1-4; 8 bases match TRBD1. The CDR3 has 14 amino acids. The germline gives CDR1 SEHNR, CDR2 FQNEAQ (reference sequence). After removal of 5 bases from V and 4 bases from J, the junction contained 3 bases not matched to a gene. CDR3 in amino acids: CASSRDRGNEKLFF. CDR3 sequence (DNA): TGTGCCAGCAGCCGAGACAGGGGTAATGAAAAACTGTTTTTT.

This clone appeared a few times. The chain carries TRBV6-5 and TRBJ2-3; 12 nucleotides match TRBD2. The CDR3 contains 15 residues. The V and J ends lost 7 bases and 3 bases, in that order; junction bases with no gene match: 5. Germline CDR1 and CDR2: MNHEY and SVGAGI. CDR3 nucleotides: TGTGCCAGCACGGCAGGACTAGCGGGAACAGATACGCAGTATTTT. Its protein product is CASTAGLAGTDTQYF.

The chain carries TRBV7-3 and TRBJ2-7; D gene uncertain. The germline V gene has CDR1 SGHTA and CDR2 FQGTGA. This CDR3 spans 16 amino acids. Deletions cut 0 bases from V and 5 bases from J, with 17 bases between. In DNA, the CDR3 is TGTGCCAGCAGCTTAACGTTTGCCCTAGAGTGCGACGAGCAGTACTTC. It codes for CASSLTFALECDEQYF.

This clone was found once. The V and J genes are TRBV4-3 and TRBJ2-7; TRBD2 aligns across 9 bases. With V trimmed by 0 bases and J by 6 bases, 6 bases remained unmatched. Germline V CDR1 and CDR2: LGHNA, YSLEER. This CDR3 contains 15 residues. CDR3 protein: CASSQELAGVFEQYF. CDR3 coding DNA: TGCGCCAGCAGCCAAGAGTTAGCGGGAGTTTTCGAGCAGTACTTC.

The CDR3 protein is CATSRDSGTGVYEQYF. Here the CDR3 DNA reads TGTGCCACCAGCAGAGATTCCGGGACAGGGGTCTACGAGCAGTACTTC. The chain links TRBV15 to TRBJ2-7; 10 nucleotides align to TRBD1. The V and J ends lost 0 bases and 3 bases, in that order; junction bases with no gene match: 5. Per germline, CDR1 LNHNV and CDR2 YYDKDF (reference sequence). The CDR3 loop spans 16 amino acids.

In its sample, this clone was seen once. CDR3 sequence reads: CASSPLAGSTDTQYF. DNA of the CDR3: TGTGCCAGCAGCCCCCTGGCGGGCAGCACAGATACGCAGTATTTT. The chain carries TRBV7-2 and TRBJ2-3; D is perhaps TRBD2 (5 bases). Trimming cost V 5 bases and J 0 bases, with 12 bases left between them. The CDR3 has 15 amino acids. The germline CDR1 and CDR2 sequences are SGHTA and FQGNSA.

The V and J genes are TRBV7-2 and TRBJ2-7, with D tentatively TRBD2 (6 bases). The ends were cut back, 5 bases at V and 7 bases at J, with 21 bases in the middle. CDR3 size: 15 residues. Germline V gives CDR1 SGHTA, CDR2 FQGNSA. The CDR3 nucleotides are TGTGCCAGCAGCCTCTCCAGGACTACCTCTGGTGAGCAGTACTTC. Its protein product is CASSLSRTTSGEQYF.

V usage is TRBV5-1 and J usage is TRBJ1-1; 7 nucleotides agree with TRBD1. Trimming removed 0 bases from V and 0 bases from J; junction bases left unmatched: 5. Looked up from germline, CDR1 is SGHRS and CDR2 is YFSETQ. This CDR3 comprises 16 residues. The CDR3 reads CASSLVNRGVNTEAFF. CDR3 sequence (DNA): TGCGCCAGCAGCTTGGTAAACAGGGGCGTGAACACTGAAGCTTTCTTT.

The chain uses TRBV7-9 and TRBJ2-1; D is possibly TRBD1 (6 bases). The V end was cut by 4 bases, the J end by 8 bases, with 9 bases between. Germline V gene sequence: CDR1 SEHNR, CDR2 FQNEAQ (reference sequence). The CDR3 covers 12 residues. This CDR3 reads CASSSQGYEQFF. The CDR3 coding sequence is TGTGCCAGCAGCTCACAGGGCTATGAGCAGTTCTTC.

V is TRBV28 and J is TRBJ1-5; D possibly corresponds to TRBD1 (6 bases). The CDR3 is 13 residues long. Germline loops: CDR1 MDHEN, CDR2 SYDVKM. DNA for the CDR3: TGTGGGGCGCGGGGGGCGAGCAATCAGCCCCAGCATTTT. This encodes CGARGASNQPQHF.

The chain carries TRBV19 and TRBJ2-1; 8 nucleotides match TRBD2. Per the germline V gene, CDR1 is LNHDA and CDR2 is SQIVND (reference sequence). Germline trimming cut 6 bases from V and 5 bases from J; bases unmatched to any gene: 6. The CDR3 is 14 amino acids. The CDR3: CASRSGSINNEQFF. In DNA, the CDR3 is TGTGCCAGTAGAAGCGGGAGTATCAACAATGAGCAGTTCTTC. The entire variable domain, with the rest obtained from reference TRBV19 and TRBJ2-1, is as follows: DGGITQSPKYLFRKEGQNVTLSCEQNLNHDAMYWYRQDPGQGLRLIYYSQIVNDFQKGDIAEGYSVSREKKESFPLTVTSAQKNPTAFYLCASRSGSINNEQFFGPGTRLTVL.

V usage is TRBV29-1 and J usage is TRBJ2-5, with 14 bases aligning to TRBD2. The V gene end was trimmed by 4 bases and the J gene end by 3 bases; junction bases not matched to a gene: 1. Germline V CDR1 and CDR2: SQVTM, ANQGSEA. This CDR3 is 14 amino acids long. The CDR3 sequence is CSVAGLAGEETQYF. The CDR3 DNA sequence: TGCAGCGTTGCGGGACTAGCGGGAGAAGAGACCCAGTACTTC.

The chain has TRBV9 and TRBJ2-5; 9 bases fit TRBD2. Germline V gives CDR1 SGDLS, CDR2 YYNGEE. V trimming: 1 base; J trimming: 5 bases; junction bases outside the gene matches: 6. The CDR3 is 15 amino acids. The CDR3 DNA reads as TGTGCCAGCAGCGTACGGCGGGAGGGCTGGGAGACCCAGTACTTC. Translation gives CASSVRREGWETQYF.

The CDR3 DNA reads TGTGCCAGCAGCAGCAGGGGGAACACCGGGGAGCTGTTTTTT. This translates into CASSSRGNTGELFF. V gene TRBV6-1 combines with J gene TRBJ2-2; maybe TRBD1 (6 bases). In germline, CDR1 is MNHNS, CDR2 SASEGT. Trimming stripped 6 bases from V and 1 base from J, with 9 bases between. There are 14 residues in the CDR3.